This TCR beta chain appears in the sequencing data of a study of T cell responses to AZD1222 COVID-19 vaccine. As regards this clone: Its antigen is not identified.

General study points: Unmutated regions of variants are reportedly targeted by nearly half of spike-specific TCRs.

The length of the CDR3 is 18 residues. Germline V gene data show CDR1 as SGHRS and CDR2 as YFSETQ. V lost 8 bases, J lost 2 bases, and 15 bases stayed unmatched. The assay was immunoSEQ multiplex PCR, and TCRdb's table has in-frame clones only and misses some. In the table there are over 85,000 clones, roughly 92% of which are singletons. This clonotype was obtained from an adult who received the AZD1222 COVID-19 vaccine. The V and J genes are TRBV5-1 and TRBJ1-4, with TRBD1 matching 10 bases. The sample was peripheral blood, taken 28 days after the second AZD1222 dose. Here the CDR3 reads CASSGQGTIWGTNEKLFF. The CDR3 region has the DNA TGCGCCAGTTCGGGACAGGGGACTATATGGGGGACTAATGAAAAACTGTTTTTT. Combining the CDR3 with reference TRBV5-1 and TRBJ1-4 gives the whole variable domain KAGVTQTPRYLIKTRGQQVTLSCSPISGHRSVSWYQQTPGQGLQFLFEYFSETQRNKGNFPGRFSGRQFSNSRSEMNVSTLELGDSALYLCASSGQGTIWGTNEKLFFGSGTQLSVL.